These 2 T cell receptor beta chains share one sample of origin, sequenced in a study of regulatory T cells in long-lasting Graves disease. Building the TCR beta libraries relied on iRepertoire HTBI primers, and CDR3 regions underwent Arm-PCR. TCRdb re-derived calls from the multiplex PCR reads in MiXCR, one entry per CDR3 protein. The data hold roughly 430,000 distinct CDR3 sequences, with 21% observed a single time. Time point denoted: persistent/refractory GD, antithyroid drugs over 5 years with positive TRAb. Researchers made the TCR library from RNA that was extracted from PBMCs. The specimen was peripheral blood mononuclear cells (PBMCs), collected when the disease was refractory, from a patient treated with antithyroid drugs. The source is a female donor with Graves disease.

The chain employs TRBV19 and TRBJ2-6; either TRBD1 or TRBD2 may fit D (5 bases each). The CDR3 consists of 17 residues. Trimming shortened V by 4 bases and J by 0 bases, and 13 bases separated the two germline ends. Germline-derived CDR1 and CDR2 are LNHDA and SQIVND (reference sequence). The CDR3 sequence is CASSRGTHDSGANVLTF. The CDR3 DNA follows: TGTGCCAGTAGTAGGGGGACGCATGACTCTGGGGCCAACGTCCTGACTTTC.

This clonotype occurred a few times. This chain links TRBV10-3 with TRBJ2-7; TRBD1 matches 11 bases. In germline, CDR1 is ENHRY, CDR2 SYGVKD. V lost 7 bases to trimming and J lost 0 bases; unmatched junction nucleotides: 2. This CDR3 is 14 amino acids long. This CDR3 reads CAITGTGGSYEQYF. CDR3 nucleotide sequence: TGTGCCATCACTGGGACAGGGGGCTCCTACGAGCAGTACTTC.